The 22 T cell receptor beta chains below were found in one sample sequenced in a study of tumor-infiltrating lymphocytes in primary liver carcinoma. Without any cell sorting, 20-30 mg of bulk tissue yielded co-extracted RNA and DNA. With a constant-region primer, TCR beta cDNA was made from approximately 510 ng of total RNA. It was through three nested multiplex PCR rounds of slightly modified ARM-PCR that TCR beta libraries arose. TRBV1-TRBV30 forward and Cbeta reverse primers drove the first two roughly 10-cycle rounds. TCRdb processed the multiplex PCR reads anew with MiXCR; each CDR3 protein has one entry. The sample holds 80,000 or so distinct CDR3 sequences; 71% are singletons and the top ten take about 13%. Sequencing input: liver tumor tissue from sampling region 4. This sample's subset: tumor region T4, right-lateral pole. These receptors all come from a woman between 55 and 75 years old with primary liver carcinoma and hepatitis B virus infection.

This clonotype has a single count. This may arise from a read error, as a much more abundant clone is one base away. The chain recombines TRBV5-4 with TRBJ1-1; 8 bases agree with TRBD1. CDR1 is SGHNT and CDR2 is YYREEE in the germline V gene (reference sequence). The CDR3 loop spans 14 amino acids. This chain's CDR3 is CANSSRTGPTEAFF. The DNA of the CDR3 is TGTGCCAACAGCTCAAGGACAGGGCCCACTGAAGCTTTCTTT. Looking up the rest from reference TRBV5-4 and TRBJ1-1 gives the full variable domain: ETGVTQSPTHLIKTRGQQVTLRCSSQSGHNTVSWYQQALGQGPQFIFQYYREEENGRGNFPPRFSGLQFPNYSSELNVNALELDDSALYLCANSSRTGPTEAFFGQGTRLTVV.

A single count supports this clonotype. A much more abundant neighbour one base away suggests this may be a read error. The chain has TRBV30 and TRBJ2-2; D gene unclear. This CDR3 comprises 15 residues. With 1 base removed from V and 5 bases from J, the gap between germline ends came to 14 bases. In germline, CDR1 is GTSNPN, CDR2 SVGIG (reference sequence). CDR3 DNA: TGTGCCTGGAGTGGATGGAGCGTCAAGACCGGGGAGCTGTTTTTT. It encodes CAWSGWSVKTGELFF.

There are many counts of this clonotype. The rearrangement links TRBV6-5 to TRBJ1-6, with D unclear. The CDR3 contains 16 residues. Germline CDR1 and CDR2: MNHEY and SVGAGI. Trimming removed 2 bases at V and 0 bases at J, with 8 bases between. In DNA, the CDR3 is TGTGCCAGCAGTTACCTGGCGAGCTCCTATAATTCACCCCTCCACTTT. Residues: CASSYLASSYNSPLHF.

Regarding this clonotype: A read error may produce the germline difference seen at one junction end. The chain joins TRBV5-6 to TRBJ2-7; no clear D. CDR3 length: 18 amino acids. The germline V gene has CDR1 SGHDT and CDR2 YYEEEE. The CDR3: CASGLYVVENGTYYEQYF. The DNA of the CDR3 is TGTGCCAGCGGCTTGTACGTTGTTGAGAATGGAACATACTACGAGCAGTACTTC.

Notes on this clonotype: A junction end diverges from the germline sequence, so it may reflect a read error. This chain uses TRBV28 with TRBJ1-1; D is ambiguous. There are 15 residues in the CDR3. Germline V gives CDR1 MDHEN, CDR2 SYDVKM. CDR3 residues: CASSHEPTGNTEAYF. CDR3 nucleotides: TGTGCCAGCAGCCACGAACCGACGGGGAACACTGAAGCTTACTTT.

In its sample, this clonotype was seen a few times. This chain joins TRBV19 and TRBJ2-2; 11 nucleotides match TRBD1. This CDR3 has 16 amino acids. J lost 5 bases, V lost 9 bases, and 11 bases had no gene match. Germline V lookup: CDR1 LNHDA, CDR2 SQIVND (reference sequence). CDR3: CASQPSGTGGTGELFF. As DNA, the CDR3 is TGTGCCAGCCAACCTTCCGGGACAGGGGGAACCGGGGAGCTGTTTTTT.

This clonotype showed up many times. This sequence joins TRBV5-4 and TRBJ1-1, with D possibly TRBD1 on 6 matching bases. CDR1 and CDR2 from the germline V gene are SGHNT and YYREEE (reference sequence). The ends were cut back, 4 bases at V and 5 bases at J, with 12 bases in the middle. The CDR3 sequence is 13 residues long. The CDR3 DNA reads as TGTGCCAGCAGCCAAGGACAGAAAACTGAAGCTTTCTTT. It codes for CASSQGQKTEAFF. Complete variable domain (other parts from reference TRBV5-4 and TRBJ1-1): ETGVTQSPTHLIKTRGQQVTLRCSSQSGHNTVSWYQQALGQGPQFIFQYYREEENGRGNFPPRFSGLQFPNYSSELNVNALELDDSALYLCASSQGQKTEAFFGQGTRLTVV.

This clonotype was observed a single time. The DNA for the CDR3 is TGTACTAGCTCCCGCGGGAGTACAGATACGCAGTATTTT. Protein product: CTSSRGSTDTQYF. This chain connects TRBV18 to TRBJ2-3; 7 bases are a match to TRBD2. This CDR3 has 13 amino acids. Germline V CDR1 and CDR2: KGHSH, LQKENI.

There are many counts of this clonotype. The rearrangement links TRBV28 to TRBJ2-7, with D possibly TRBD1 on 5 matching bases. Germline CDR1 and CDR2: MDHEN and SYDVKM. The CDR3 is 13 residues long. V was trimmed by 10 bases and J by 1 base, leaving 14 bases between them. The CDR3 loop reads CATRLDTSYEQYF. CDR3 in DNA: TGTGCCACCAGGCTGGACACTTCCTACGAGCAGTACTTC.

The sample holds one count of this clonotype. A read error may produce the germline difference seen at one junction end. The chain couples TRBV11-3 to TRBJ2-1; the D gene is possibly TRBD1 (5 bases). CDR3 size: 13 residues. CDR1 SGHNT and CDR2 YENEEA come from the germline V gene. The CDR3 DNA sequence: TGTGTCAGCAATGCCTGGGGCTACAATGAGCAGTCCTTC. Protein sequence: CVSNAWGYNEQSF.

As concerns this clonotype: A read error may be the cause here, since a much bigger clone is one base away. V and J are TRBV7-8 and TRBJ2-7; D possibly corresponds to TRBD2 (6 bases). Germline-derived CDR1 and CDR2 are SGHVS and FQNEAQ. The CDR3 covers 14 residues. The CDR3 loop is CASSLAPGLYVQYF. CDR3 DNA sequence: TGTGCCAGCAGCTTAGCGCCGGGACTCTACGTGCAGTACTTC.

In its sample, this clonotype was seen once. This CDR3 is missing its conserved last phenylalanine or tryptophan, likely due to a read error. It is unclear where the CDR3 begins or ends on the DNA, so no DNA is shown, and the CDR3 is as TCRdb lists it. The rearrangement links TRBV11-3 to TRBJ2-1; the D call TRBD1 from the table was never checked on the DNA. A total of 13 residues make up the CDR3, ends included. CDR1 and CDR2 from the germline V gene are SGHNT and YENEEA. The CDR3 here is CASSARGYNELFS.

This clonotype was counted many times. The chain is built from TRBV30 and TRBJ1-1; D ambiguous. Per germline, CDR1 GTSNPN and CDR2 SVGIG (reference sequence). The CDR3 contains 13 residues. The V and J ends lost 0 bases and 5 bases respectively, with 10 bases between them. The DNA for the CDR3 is TGTGCCTGGAGTGTATACAGCGGGACTGAAGCTTTCTTT. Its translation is CAWSVYSGTEAFF.

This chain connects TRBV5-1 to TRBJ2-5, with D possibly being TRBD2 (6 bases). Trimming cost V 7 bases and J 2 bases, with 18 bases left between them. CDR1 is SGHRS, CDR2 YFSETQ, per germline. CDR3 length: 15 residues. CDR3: CASGLMSGTQETQYF. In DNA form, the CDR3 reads TGCGCCAGCGGCCTAATGTCAGGGACTCAAGAGACCCAGTACTTC.

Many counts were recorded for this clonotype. CDR3 protein: CASSLEWTDYGYTF. In DNA, the CDR3 is TGTGCCAGCAGCTTAGAGTGGACGGACTATGGCTACACCTTC. This chain joins TRBV7-9 and TRBJ1-2; D is unresolved. V lost 1 base and J lost 3, with 9 bases in between. Looked up from germline, CDR1 is SEHNR and CDR2 is FQNEAQ (reference sequence). The CDR3 sequence is 14 residues long.

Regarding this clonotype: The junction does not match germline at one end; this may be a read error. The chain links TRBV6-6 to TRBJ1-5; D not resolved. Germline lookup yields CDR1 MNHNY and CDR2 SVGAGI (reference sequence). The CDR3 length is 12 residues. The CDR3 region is CASSHPNQPPRF. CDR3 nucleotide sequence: TGTGCCAGCAGCCACCCCAACCAGCCCCCGCGTTTT.

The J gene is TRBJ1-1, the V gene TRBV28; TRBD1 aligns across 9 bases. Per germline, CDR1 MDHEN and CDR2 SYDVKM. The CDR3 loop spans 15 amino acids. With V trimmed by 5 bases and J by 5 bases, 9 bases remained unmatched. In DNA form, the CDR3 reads TGTGCCAGCAGTAGCTTGACAGGGGGGGCGACTGAAGCTTTCTTT. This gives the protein CASSSLTGGATEAFF.

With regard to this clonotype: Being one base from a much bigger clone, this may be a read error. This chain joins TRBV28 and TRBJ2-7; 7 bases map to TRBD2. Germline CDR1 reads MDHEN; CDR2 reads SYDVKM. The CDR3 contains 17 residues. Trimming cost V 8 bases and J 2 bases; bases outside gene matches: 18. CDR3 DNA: TGTGCCAGCGGTCCGAAATCCGTCAGCGGGGCCCCCTACGAGCAGTACTTC. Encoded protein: CASGPKSVSGAPYEQYF.

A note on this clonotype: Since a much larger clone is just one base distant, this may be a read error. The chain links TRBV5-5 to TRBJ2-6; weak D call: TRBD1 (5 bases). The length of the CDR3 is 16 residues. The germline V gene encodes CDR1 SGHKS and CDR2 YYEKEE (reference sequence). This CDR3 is CASSMTARSGASVLTF. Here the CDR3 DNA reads TGTGCCAGCAGCATGACAGCCCGCTCTGGGGCCAGCGTCCTGACTTTC.

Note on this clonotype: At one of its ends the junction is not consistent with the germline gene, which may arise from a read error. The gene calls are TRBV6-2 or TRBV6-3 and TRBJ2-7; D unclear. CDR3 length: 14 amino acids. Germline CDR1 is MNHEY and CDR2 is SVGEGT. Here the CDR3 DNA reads TGTGCCAGCAGTTTGGAGACCGGGTCCTACAAGCAGTACTTC. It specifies CASSLETGSYKQYF.

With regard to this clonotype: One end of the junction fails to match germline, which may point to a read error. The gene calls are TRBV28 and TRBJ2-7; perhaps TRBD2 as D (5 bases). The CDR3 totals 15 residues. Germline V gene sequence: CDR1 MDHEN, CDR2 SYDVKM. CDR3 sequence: CASSFSVGESYEQYF. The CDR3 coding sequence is TGTGCCAGCAGTTTCTCAGTGGGAGAGTCCTATGAGCAGTACTTT.

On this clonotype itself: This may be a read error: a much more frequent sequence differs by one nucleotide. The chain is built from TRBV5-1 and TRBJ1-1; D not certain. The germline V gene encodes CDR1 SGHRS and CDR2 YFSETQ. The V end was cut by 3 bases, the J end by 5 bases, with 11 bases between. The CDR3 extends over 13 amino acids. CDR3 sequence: CASSSVRRTEAFF. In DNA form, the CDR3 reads TGCGCCAGCAGCTCGGTCCGGAGGACTGAAGCTTTCTTT.